A selection of T cell receptor beta chains follows, all from one sample in a study of OX40 agonist ivuxolimab in advanced cancers. The table came from immunoSEQ multiplex PCR; TCRdb's copy has only in-frame clones and leaves some out. The table lists 90,000 to 120,000 clones, 91% of them singletons. The source was CD4+ or CD8+ T cells sorted from blood, collected in a trial of the OX40 agonist ivuxolimab. These receptors were obtained from an adult with an advanced solid tumor such as melanoma, head and neck, liver or kidney cancer. CDR3s include the opening cysteine and the closing phenylalanine or tryptophan. The order of the fields is clone size, CDR3 length, D gene, J gene, V gene, CDR3 protein, CDR3 DNA. The D gene is left open where the match is weak. Not all rows give a size; the values are once, few, many and, for expanded clones, a class.

- 13 - TRBJ2-7 TRBV6-5 CASSKGHAYEQYF TGTGCCAGCAGTAAGGGACACGCCTACGAGCAGTACTTC
- 16 TRBD1 TRBJ1-2 TRBV7-8 CASSPQKGAVGYGYTF TGTGCCAGCAGCCCGCAAAAGGGGGCCGTGGGCTATGGCTACACCTTC
few 12 - TRBJ2-7 TRBV10-3 CAISDSSYEQYF TGTGCCATCAGTGACAGCTCCTACGAGCAGTACTTC
- 16 TRBD2 TRBJ2-2 TRBV19 CASTGLASTNTGELFF TGTGCCAGTACCGGACTAGCGAGTACGAACACCGGGGAGCTGTTTTTT
- 14 - TRBJ1-4 TRBV28 CASSWGIANEKLFF TGTGCCAGCAGTTGGGGAATTGCTAATGAAAAACTGTTTTTT
- 13 - TRBJ1-3 TRBV7-2 CASSLASGNTIYF TGTGCCAGCAGCCTCGCCTCTGGAAACACCATATATTTT
- 14 - TRBJ1-1 TRBV11-2 CASSLESGNTEAFF TGTGCCAGCAGCTTAGAGTCCGGGAACACTGAAGCTTTCTTT
- 17 - TRBJ2-1 TRBV5-1 CASSPPRAGAGPNEQFF TGCGCCAGCAGCCCCCCCCGGGCGGGGGCCGGCCCCAATGAGCAGTTCTTC
- 16 - TRBJ2-5 TRBV7-6 CASSQSRSGYRETQYF TGTGCCAGCAGCCAATCCCGGTCGGGGTATCGTGAGACCCAGTACTTC
- 13 - TRBJ1-1 TRBV29-1 CSASAGQNTEAFF TGCAGCGCCTCGGCCGGACAGAACACTGAAGCTTTCTTT
- 16 TRBD2 TRBJ2-1 TRBV7-3 CASSLSLAGGLNEQFF TGTGCCAGCAGCTTATCCCTAGCGGGAGGGCTCAATGAGCAGTTCTTC
- 14 TRBD1 TRBJ1-4 TRBV19 CASLRTGRNEKLFF TGTGCCAGCCTCCGGACAGGGCGGAATGAAAAACTGTTTTTT
- 16 TRBD1 TRBJ1-5 TRBV10-3 CAISESQGTGNQPQHF TGTGCCATCAGTGAGTCACAAGGGACAGGCAATCAGCCCCAGCATTTT
- 13 TRBD2 TRBJ2-3 TRBV10-2 CASLLAGGDTQYF TGCGCCAGTCTACTAGCGGGAGGAGATACGCAGTATTTT
- 17 TRBD1 TRBJ2-6 TRBV7-9 CASSDGQGSSGANVLTF TGTGCCAGCTCCGATGGACAGGGAAGTTCTGGGGCCAACGTCCTGACTTTC
- 11 - TRBJ1-1 TRBV6-5 CASSNEIEAFF TGTGCCAGCAGTAATGAGATTGAAGCTTTCTTT
- 14 TRBD1 TRBJ2-7 TRBV7-2 CASSLATGPSEQYF TGTGCCAGCAGCTTAGCGACAGGGCCGTCCGAGCAGTACTTC
- 13 - TRBJ2-5 TRBV15 CATSRQGLETQYF TGTGCCACCAGCAGACAGGGGCTGGAGACCCAGTACTTC
- 14 - TRBJ2-7 TRBV11-2 CASSLETGTYEQYF TGTGCCAGCAGCTTAGAGACGGGGACCTACGAGCAGTACTTC
- 16 TRBD1 TRBJ1-4 TRBV5-1 CASSPGTGDRSEKLFF TGCGCCAGCAGCCCCGGGACAGGGGATCGGAGTGAAAAACTGTTTTTT
- 18 TRBD1 TRBJ1-3 TRBV19 CASSPRGQGFFTGNTIYF TGTGCCAGTAGTCCAAGGGGACAGGGTTTCTTTACGGGAAACACCATATATTTT
- 16 TRBD2 TRBJ2-7 TRBV28 CASSSETSGRIYEQYF TGTGCCAGCAGTTCCGAGACTAGCGGGAGGATCTACGAGCAGTACTTC
- 16 - TRBJ1-5 TRBV7-9 CASAHWRGDGNQPQHF TGTGCCAGCGCTCATTGGAGGGGGGATGGCAATCAGCCCCAGCATTTT
- 15 TRBD1 TRBJ1-1 TRBV5-1 CASSLQTGGNTEAFF TGCGCCAGCAGCTTGCAGACAGGGGGCAACACTGAAGCTTTCTTT
- 14 - TRBJ2-7 TRBV29-1 CSVDGRPSSDEQYF TGCAGCGTTGACGGGCGCCCAAGTTCAGACGAGCAGTACTTC
- 12 - TRBJ2-7 TRBV6-5 CASNGQGHEQYF TGTGCCAGCAACGGGCAGGGCCACGAGCAGTACTTC
few 17 - TRBJ2-1 TRBV27 CASSLSTSPAFHNEQFF TGTGCCAGCAGTTTATCGACTTCACCGGCTTTCCACAATGAGCAGTTCTTC
- 15 TRBD2 TRBJ2-3 TRBV18 CASSPRTSGTDTQYF TGTGCCAGCTCACCTAGGACTAGCGGCACAGATACGCAGTATTTT
- 14 - TRBJ1-2 TRBV5-1 CASSLGGGSYGYTF TGCGCCAGCAGCTTGGGAGGGGGTAGCTATGGCTACACCTTC
- 17 TRBD2 TRBJ2-5 TRBV7-3 CASSLTSSGRGQETQYF TGTGCCAGCAGCTTAACCTCTAGCGGGAGGGGGCAAGAGACCCAGTACTTC
- 15 - TRBJ2-1 TRBV5-1 CASSYGQTSYNEQFF TGCGCCAGCAGCTACGGACAGACTTCCTACAATGAGCAGTTCTTC
- 15 - TRBJ1-6 TRBV19 CASSIIGSRNSPLHF TGTGCCAGTAGTATAATAGGTTCGAGGAATTCACCCCTCCACTTT
- 14 - TRBJ2-7 TRBV7-2 CASSDRGFDDEQYF TGTGCCAGCAGCGATCGAGGCTTCGACGACGAGCAGTACTTC
- 14 - TRBJ2-7 TRBV28 CASSLGQTLGEQYF TGTGCCAGCAGTTTAGGACAGACCCTTGGGGAGCAGTACTTC
- 15 - TRBJ1-5 TRBV28 CASREDQGSNQPQHF TGTGCCAGCAGGGAGGATCAGGGGAGCAATCAGCCCCAGCATTTT
- 11 - TRBJ1-1 TRBV14 CATRGNTEAFF TGTGCCACTCGGGGGAACACTGAAGCTTTCTTT
- 14 - TRBJ1-1 TRBV2 CASSDHSPTTEAFF TGTGCCAGCAGTGATCACAGTCCCACCACTGAAGCTTTCTTT
- 15 - TRBJ1-2 TRBV28 CASSFPRPSGYGYTF TGTGCCAGCAGTTTCCCCAGGCCATCGGGCTATGGCTACACCTTC
- 15 TRBD2 TRBJ2-7 TRBV15 CATSTPLAGAHEQYF TGTGCCACCAGCACCCCCCTAGCGGGCGCCCACGAGCAGTACTTC
- 16 - TRBJ1-5 TRBV6-1 CASSENGRGADQPQHF TGTGCCAGCAGTGAAAACGGGAGGGGGGCAGATCAGCCCCAGCATTTT
- 15 TRBD2 TRBJ2-2 TRBV9 CASTGLAGVTGELFF TGTGCCAGCACGGGACTAGCGGGAGTCACCGGGGAGCTGTTTTTT